Sequencing of this T cell receptor (beta chain) was carried out in a study of regulatory T cells in long-lasting Graves disease. Time point reported: persistent/refractory GD, antithyroid drugs over 5 years with positive TRAb. Extracted RNA from PBMCs served as the source of the TCR library. With iRepertoire HTBI primers and Arm-PCR of CDR3 regions, TCR beta libraries were built. Each CDR3 protein is one row after TCRdb ran MiXCR on the multiplex PCR reads. This table has 700,000 or so distinct CDR3 sequences, 30% appearing once. This clonotype has a handful of counts. Sequences were derived from peripheral blood mononuclear cells (PBMCs), sampled when the disease was refractory, from a patient treated with antithyroid drugs. The receptor's source is a female donor with Graves disease.

CDR3 residues: CASSGGSDTQYF. Written as DNA, the CDR3 is TGTGCCAGCAGCGGGGGTTCAGATACGCAGTATTTT. V gene TRBV28 combines with J gene TRBJ2-3; maybe TRBD2 (6 bases). V was cut by 6 bases and J by 4 bases, with 8 bases left in between. The CDR3 spans 12 residues. The V gene's germline CDR1 is MDHEN and CDR2 SYDVKM.